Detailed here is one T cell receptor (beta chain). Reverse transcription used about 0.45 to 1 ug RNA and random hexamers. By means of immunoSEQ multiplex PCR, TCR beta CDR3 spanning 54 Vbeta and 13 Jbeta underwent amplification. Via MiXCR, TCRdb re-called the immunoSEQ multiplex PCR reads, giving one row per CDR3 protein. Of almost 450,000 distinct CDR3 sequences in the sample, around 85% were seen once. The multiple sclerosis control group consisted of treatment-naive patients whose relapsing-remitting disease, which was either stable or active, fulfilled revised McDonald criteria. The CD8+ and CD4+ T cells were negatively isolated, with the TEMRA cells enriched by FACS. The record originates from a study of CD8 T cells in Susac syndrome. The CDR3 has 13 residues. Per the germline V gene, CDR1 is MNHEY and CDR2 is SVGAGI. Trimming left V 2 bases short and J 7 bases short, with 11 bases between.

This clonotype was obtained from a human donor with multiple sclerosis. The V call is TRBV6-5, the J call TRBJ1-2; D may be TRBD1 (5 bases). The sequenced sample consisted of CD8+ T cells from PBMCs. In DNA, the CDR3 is TGTGCCAGCAGTTACGGGGGAGTTTCTGGCTACACCTTC. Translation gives CASSYGGVSGYTF.